The 30 T cell receptor beta chains in this list originate from one sample, sequenced in a study of radiotherapy plus CTLA-4 blockade in lung cancer. The assay was immunoSEQ multiplex PCR, and TCRdb's table has in-frame clones only and misses some. Of 35,000 to 50,000 clones listed, roughly two thirds are singletons. Material: peripheral blood, obtained from a patient treated with radiotherapy plus ipilimumab. The origin of the receptors is a human donor with non-small cell lung cancer who had a complete response to radiotherapy plus ipilimumab.

The CDR3 protein is CASSIFAGGGEQYF. DNA for the CDR3: TGTGCCAGTAGTATCTTCGCGGGAGGAGGCGAGCAGTACTTC. The J gene is TRBJ2-7, the V gene TRBV19; TRBD2 aligns across 8 bases. CDR3 size: 14 residues. The J segment lost 6 bases and the V segment lost 3 bases, leaving 7 bases of the junction unmatched. Germline V CDR1 and CDR2: LNHDA, SQIVND (reference sequence). Complete variable domain (other parts from reference TRBV19 and TRBJ2-7): DGGITQSPKYLFRKEGQNVTLSCEQNLNHDAMYWYRQDPGQGLRLIYYSQIVNDFQKGDIAEGYSVSREKKESFPLTVTSAQKNPTAFYLCASSIFAGGGEQYFGPGTRLTVT.

The chain is built from TRBV7-6 and TRBJ2-2; the D gene is possibly TRBD2 (5 bases). With 2 bases removed from V and 0 bases from J, the gap between germline ends came to 7 bases. There are 15 residues in the CDR3. The V gene's germline CDR1 is SGHVS and CDR2 FNYEAQ. The CDR3: CASSLYGANTGELFF. The CDR3 DNA sequence: TGTGCCAGCAGCTTATACGGGGCGAACACCGGGGAGCTGTTTTTT.

This clone was observed a few times. V and J are TRBV29-1 and TRBJ2-1, with a weak D call TRBD1 (9 bases). The V end was cut by 6 bases, the J end by 10 bases, with 16 bases between. The CDR3 contains 12 residues. Germline lookup yields CDR1 SQVTM and CDR2 ANQGSEA. CDR3 sequence (DNA): TGCAGCGTGGGACAGGGACTAGGAGAGCAGTTCTTC. The encoded protein is CSVGQGLGEQFF.

This clone was counted between two and nine times. This sequence joins TRBV19 and TRBJ1-6, with D unclear. The V gene's germline CDR1 is LNHDA and CDR2 SQIVND (reference sequence). Between the trimmed V and J ends, which lost 0 bases and 3 bases, there was a span of 9 bases. This CDR3 has 16 amino acids. This chain's CDR3 is CASSIESGGYNSPLHF. DNA of the CDR3: TGTGCCAGTAGTATAGAGAGCGGAGGCTATAATTCACCCCTCCACTTT.

The chain employs TRBV5-1 and TRBJ2-3; 7 bases fit TRBD1. The CDR3 runs to 13 residues. CDR1 and CDR2 from the germline V gene are SGHRS and YFSETQ. Losses at the gene ends were 4 bases for V and 6 bases for J; bases not matched to a gene: 5. The CDR3, as DNA: TGCGCCAGCAGCGTAGGGACAGTGGATACGCAGTATTTT. This sequence encodes CASSVGTVDTQYF.

This CDR3 reads CSVAYRGMNTEAFF. The CDR3 coding sequence is TGCAGCGTTGCGTATAGGGGAATGAACACTGAAGCTTTCTTT. This chain joins TRBV29-1 and TRBJ1-1, with D perhaps matching TRBD1 (5 bases). Germline CDR1 is SQVTM and CDR2 is ANQGSEA. Deletions cut 4 bases from V and 0 bases from J, with 12 bases between. This CDR3 has 14 residues.

The J gene is TRBJ2-7, the V gene TRBV5-1; 7 positions agree with TRBD1. The germline V gene encodes CDR1 SGHRS and CDR2 YFSETQ. V shed 4 bases and J 4 bases; nucleotides not matched to a gene: 11. This CDR3 spans 15 amino acids. DNA for the CDR3: TGCGCCAGCAGCGTAACTGACAGGGCCCCTTACGAGCAGTACTTC. It is translated as CASSVTDRAPYEQYF.

This clone came up once. J is TRBJ2-7 and V is TRBV5-1, with D maybe TRBD2 (6 bases). Trimming pared 1 base from V and 1 base from J, leaving 18 bases between. CDR1 is SGHRS, CDR2 YFSETQ, per germline. The CDR3 sequence is 17 residues long. The chain's CDR3 is CASSLTPGLQPSYEQYF. The CDR3 DNA is TGCGCCAGCAGCTTGACCCCGGGACTCCAACCATCCTACGAGCAGTACTTC. The complete variable domain, with remaining parts taken from reference TRBV5-1 and TRBJ2-7, reads KAGVTQTPRYLIKTRGQQVTLSCSPISGHRSVSWYQQTPGQGLQFLFEYFSETQRNKGNFPGRFSGRQFSNSRSEMNVSTLELGDSALYLCASSLTPGLQPSYEQYFGPGTRLTVT.

This sequence joins TRBV4-1 and TRBJ2-1, with 10 bases aligning to TRBD2. Trimming cost V 0 bases and J 6 bases; bases outside gene matches: 11. This CDR3 is 18 amino acids long. Germline-derived CDR1 and CDR2 are MGHRA and YSYEKL. Here the CDR3 reads CASSQEWASGSIRNEQFF. The CDR3 region has the DNA TGCGCCAGCAGCCAAGAGTGGGCTAGCGGGAGTATCCGCAATGAGCAGTTCTTC.

This rearrangement joins TRBV4-2 to TRBJ1-5; 7 nucleotides line up with TRBD1. The CDR3 length is 17 residues. Trimming at V came to 0 bases and at J to 8 bases, leaving 13 bases not matched to a gene. CDR1 is LGHNA, CDR2 YNFKEQ, per germline. The DNA for the CDR3 is TGTGCCAGCAGCCAAGATCTTTTCGGACAGGATGTAGAGCCCCAGCATTTT. It translates to CASSQDLFGQDVEPQHF.

The gene calls are TRBV4-1 and TRBJ2-1; 7 bases agree with TRBD2. V trimming: 6 bases; J trimming: 6 bases; junction bases outside the gene matches: 8. CDR3 length: 14 amino acids. Germline assignment: CDR1 MGHRA and CDR2 YSYEKL. The chain's CDR3 is CASRAAGSINEQFF. DNA for the CDR3: TGCGCCAGCAGGGCAGCGGGAAGCATCAATGAGCAGTTCTTC.

The genes are TRBV7-8 and TRBJ2-1; 7 bases agree with TRBD1. Germline V gives CDR1 SGHVS, CDR2 FQNEAQ. The V gene end was trimmed by 2 bases and the J gene end by 9 bases; junction bases not matched to a gene: 4. This CDR3 contains 13 residues. The CDR3 DNA is TGTGCCAGCAGCTTATCGACAGGGATTGAGCAGTTCTTC. As protein: CASSLSTGIEQFF. The variable domain in full, with the rest retrieved from reference TRBV7-8 and TRBJ2-1, is GAGVSQSPRYKVAKRGQDVALRCDPISGHVSLFWYQQALGQGPEFLTYFQNEAQLDKSGLPSDRFFAERPEGSVSTLKIQRTQQEDSAVYLCASSLSTGIEQFFGPGTRLTVL.

Of note for this clone: At one boundary the junction diverges from the germline segment, which might be a read error. The V call is TRBV5-4, the J call TRBJ1-2; D not certain. There are 14 residues in the CDR3. Germline V gene sequence: CDR1 SGHNT, CDR2 YYREEE (reference sequence). The CDR3 loop is CASSSLGSNYGYTF. The CDR3, as DNA: TGTGCCAGCAGCTCGCTCGGGTCTAATTATGGCTACACCTTC.

The chain links TRBV6-5 to TRBJ2-7; TRBD1 aligns across 8 bases. CDR1 is MNHEY, CDR2 SVGAGI, per germline. This CDR3 has 16 residues. V lost 2 bases, J lost 1 base, and 7 bases stayed unmatched. The CDR3 reads CASSYRQGIPSYEQYF. DNA for the CDR3: TGTGCCAGCAGTTACCGACAGGGGATCCCATCCTACGAGCAGTACTTC.

The chain is built from TRBV7-6 and TRBJ2-7; TRBD1 is a possible D gene (6 bases). Trimming cost V 8 bases and J 3 bases, with 17 bases left between them. This CDR3 is 14 amino acids long. Germline lookup yields CDR1 SGHVS and CDR2 FNYEAQ. The CDR3, as DNA: TGTGCCAGCTCACAGGCAGGGGTCGGCTACGAGCAGTACTTC. This codes for CASSQAGVGYEQYF.

This clone was counted only a few times. J is TRBJ2-2 and V is TRBV4-1; D ambiguous. Trimming took off 1 base at V and 3 bases at J, with 6 bases between the two ends. This CDR3 spans 14 amino acids. The germline gives CDR1 MGHRA, CDR2 YSYEKL. CDR3 sequence: CASSQGPYTGELFF. In DNA form, the CDR3 reads TGCGCCAGCAGCCAAGGGCCCTACACCGGGGAGCTGTTTTTT.

Details on this clone: Other DNA sequences in the same sample also yield this CDR3. The CDR3 is CASSLGYQGTQETQYF. The CDR3 DNA is TGCGCCAGCAGCTTGGGTTACCAGGGGACCCAAGAGACCCAGTACTTC. The chain uses TRBV5-1 and TRBJ2-5; D is possibly TRBD1 (6 bases). Germline-derived CDR1 and CDR2 are SGHRS and YFSETQ. The germline V and J ends were trimmed by 0 bases and 1 base, with 13 bases remaining between them. The CDR3 is 16 amino acids.

The chain employs TRBV6-1 and TRBJ1-3; D perhaps matches TRBD1 (5 bases). The V gene's germline CDR1 is MNHNS and CDR2 SASEGT. CDR3 size: 15 residues. Deletions cut 0 bases from V and 5 bases from J, with 11 bases between. In DNA, the CDR3 is TGTGCCAGCAGTGAAGCTTCCACAGGACGAAACACCATATATTTT. This sequence encodes CASSEASTGRNTIYF.

This chain joins TRBV7-6 and TRBJ2-2; 10 bases match TRBD2. With V trimmed by 5 bases and J by 6 bases, 15 bases remained unmatched. The V gene's germline CDR1 is SGHVS and CDR2 FNYEAQ. The length of the CDR3 is 18 residues. In nucleotides, the CDR3 is TGTGCCAGCAGCCCCCGAATGGCTAGCGGGAGCTTCGCCGGGGAGCTGTTTTTT. This gives the protein CASSPRMASGSFAGELFF.

This clone was seen only a few times. The chain couples TRBV10-3 to TRBJ2-7; D unclear. This CDR3 is 12 amino acids long. Trimming pared 6 bases from V and 3 bases from J, leaving 9 bases between. Germline-derived CDR1 and CDR2 are ENHRY and SYGVKD. The CDR3 nucleotides are TGTGCCATCAGCGACTCAAACTACGAGCAGTACTTC. It codes for CAISDSNYEQYF.

In its sample, this clone was seen a few times. J is TRBJ1-5 and V is TRBV30, with D possibly matching TRBD1 (5 bases). The CDR3 covers 14 residues. Trimming shortened V by 0 bases and J by 6 bases, and 12 bases separated the two germline ends. Germline assignment: CDR1 GTSNPN and CDR2 SVGIG (reference sequence). The CDR3 DNA reads as TGTGCCTGGAGTGTAATGGGGCGCCTTCAGCCCCAGCATTTT. Encoded protein: CAWSVMGRLQPQHF.

This chain links TRBV4-3 with TRBJ1-1, with D possibly being TRBD1 (6 bases). This CDR3 region has 14 residues. Germline CDR1 is LGHNA and CDR2 is YSLEER. The V gene lost 4 bases and the J gene lost 3 bases, with 12 bases spanning the gap. This CDR3 reads CASSRQVQDTEAFF. The CDR3 DNA reads TGCGCCAGCAGCCGACAGGTGCAGGACACTGAAGCTTTCTTT.

The chain couples TRBV7-9 to TRBJ2-7; 8 bases are shared with TRBD2. The CDR3 sequence is 14 residues long. With 4 bases clipped from V and 3 bases from J, the junction kept 5 bases outside the gene matches. Germline CDR1 reads SEHNR; CDR2 reads FQNEAQ (reference sequence). The CDR3 loop is CASSSGGGFYEQYF. CDR3 sequence (DNA): TGTGCCAGCAGCTCCGGGGGGGGCTTCTACGAGCAGTACTTC.

The chain couples TRBV13 to TRBJ2-5; TRBD1 matches at 7 bases. The J call may be in error: the DNA end matches TRBJ2-7 better. From germline, CDR1 is PRHDT and CDR2 FYEKMQ (reference sequence). This CDR3 comprises 17 residues. CDR3 residues: CASSLLHGTEISYEQYF. CDR3 nucleotide sequence: TGTGCCAGCAGCTTACTCCATGGGACAGAAATTTCCTACGAGCAGTACTTC.

This clone was counted a few times. The chain couples TRBV9 to TRBJ1-2, with a tentative D call TRBD1 (6 bases). V was pared by 0 bases and J by 4 bases, with 10 bases between. Per germline, CDR1 SGDLS and CDR2 YYNGEE. The CDR3 consists of 14 residues. The CDR3 nucleotides are TGTGCCAGCAGCGTAGGACAGACAGGCTATGGCTACACCTTC. Residues: CASSVGQTGYGYTF.

The chain has TRBV9 and TRBJ1-2; possibly TRBD1 for D (6 bases). This CDR3 is 13 amino acids long. Germline-derived CDR1 and CDR2 are SGDLS and YYNGEE. Trimming pared 5 bases from V and 3 bases from J, leaving 11 bases between. The CDR3 sequence is CASSPRQDYGYTF. Here the CDR3 DNA reads TGTGCCAGCAGTCCTAGACAGGACTATGGCTACACCTTC.

CDR3 bases: TGTGCCAGCAGCTTAGGGACTAAATTGGATACGCAGTATTTT. This codes for CASSLGTKLDTQYF. The chain recombines TRBV7-2 with TRBJ2-3, with D possibly being TRBD2 (6 bases). Germline CDR1 SGHTA, CDR2 FQGNSA. V gave up 1 base and J gave up 6 bases, with 11 bases separating them. The CDR3 contains 14 residues.

The CDR3 loop reads CASTASGRATRFYNEQFF. CDR3 coding DNA: TGTGCCAGTACCGCTAGCGGGAGGGCCACCCGATTTTACAATGAGCAGTTCTTC. V gene TRBV19 combines with J gene TRBJ2-1; 12 nucleotides match TRBD2. The CDR3 totals 18 residues. CDR1 and CDR2 from the germline V gene are LNHDA and SQIVND (reference sequence). The ends lost 7 bases at V and 4 bases at J; junction bases unmatched: 14.

On this clone itself: Other DNA sequences from this sample encode an identical CDR3 as well. The genes are TRBV5-1 and TRBJ1-5; D is perhaps TRBD1 (5 bases). CDR3 length equals 15 residues. V lost 0 bases to trimming and J lost 2 bases, with 9 bases between them. Germline CDR1 reads SGHRS; CDR2 reads YFSETQ. CDR3 nucleotides: TGCGCCAGCAGCTTGGATGGGGGGGGCAATCAGCCCCAGCATTTT. Amino acids: CASSLDGGGNQPQHF.

The chain joins TRBV9 to TRBJ2-3; 8 nucleotides match TRBD2. CDR3 size: 15 residues. Germline CDR1 is SGDLS and CDR2 is YYNGEE. The V gene end was trimmed by 3 bases and the J gene end by 4 bases; junction bases not matched to a gene: 7. In DNA form, the CDR3 reads TGTGCCAGCAGCGAGACGGGGGGGAGGTCAGATACGCAGTATTTT. This gives the protein CASSETGGRSDTQYF.